This is a list of T cell receptor beta chains from one sample in a study of blood T cell repertoires in COVID-19. TCRdb's table, derived via immunoSEQ multiplex PCR, lists solely in-frame clones and lacks some. Of about 100,000 clones detected, 80% appear once; the ten largest clones hold under 35%. The sequenced sample was peripheral blood. Receptors originate from a man aged 70-80 years with active or convalescent COVID-19. The CDR3 runs from the conserved cysteine through the conserved F or W. A D gene is named only where the DNA matches it firmly. Some rows have no size entry. The others give once, few or many, or a class for an expanded clone.

>TRBV9|-|TRBJ1-2|-
TGTGCCAGCAGCGTCGCAGGGTATAGTGGCTACACCTTC
CASSVAGYSGYTF
>TRBV3-1/TRBV3-2|-|TRBJ2-5|-
TGTGCCAGCAGCCAAGATAGGGTAGCGGATCAAGAGACCCAGTACTTC
CASSQDRVADQETQYF
>TRBV6-5|-|TRBJ2-7|-
TGTGCCAGCAGCTTGGACGGGGTAGTCGACGAGCAGTACTTC
CASSLDGVVDEQYF
>TRBV19|-|TRBJ2-7|-
TGTGCCAGTAGTATAGTGGCCAGTACATCCTACGAGCAGTACTTC
CASSIVASTSYEQYF
>TRBV7-3|TRBD2|TRBJ2-3|-
TGTGCCAGCAGCTTATTAGCGGGGACAGATACGCAGTATTTT
CASSLLAGTDTQYF
>TRBV6-5|TRBD2|TRBJ2-7|-
TGTGCCAGCAGTCGTACCGGGACTAGCGACTACGAGCAGTACTTC
CASSRTGTSDYEQYF
>TRBV6-1|TRBD2|TRBJ2-1|-
TGTGCCAGCAGTGAAAGCGGGAGGGCCGAGGATGAGCAGTTCTTC
CASSESGRAEDEQFF
>TRBV28|-|TRBJ1-2|-
TGTGCCAGCAGTTTGCTTCAGGGAAACTATGGCTACACCTTC
CASSLLQGNYGYTF
>TRBV19|-|TRBJ2-1|few
TGTGCCAGTACCCCGAAAGCCCTTAGTGTATGGGCCCATGAGCAGTTCTTC
CASTPKALSVWAHEQFF
>TRBV24-1|-|TRBJ1-1|-
TGTGCCACCAGTGACCCAAGAAGGGGCACTGAAGCTTTCTTT
CATSDPRRGTEAFF
>TRBV28|-|TRBJ2-2|-
TGTGCCAGCAGTTATTCTTCGGGGAGCACCGGGGAGCTGTTTTTT
CASSYSSGSTGELFF
>TRBV7-9|-|TRBJ2-3|-
TGTGCCAGCAGCAACCAAGCCTCGGGCACAGATACGCAGTATTTT
CASSNQASGTDTQYF
>TRBV7-9|-|TRBJ1-1|-
TGTGCCAGCAGCTTAAAGACAGGCCACACTGAAGCTTTCTTT
CASSLKTGHTEAFF
>TRBV21-1|-|TRBJ2-7|-
TGTGCCAGCAGCAAGTTTCGGGACAGGACCTCCTACGAGCAGTACTTC
CASSKFRDRTSYEQYF
>TRBV19|-|TRBJ1-5|-
TGTGCCAGTAGTATAGAAGCAGGGCTCAATCAGCCCCAGCATTTT
CASSIEAGLNQPQHF
>TRBV7-2|TRBD1|TRBJ1-4|-
TGTGCCAGCAGCTTCGGGACAGGGGATGAAAAACTGTTTTTT
CASSFGTGDEKLFF
>TRBV4-3|-|TRBJ2-1|once
TGCGCCAGCGCCGAACTTACAGGTACTCAATGGAATGAGCAGTTCTTC
CASAELTGTQWNEQFF
>TRBV12-3/TRBV12-4|-|TRBJ2-7|-
TGTGCCAGCAGCTACTCTAGCGAGCAGTACTTC
CASSYSSEQYF
>TRBV4-1|-|TRBJ1-1|-
TGCGCCAGCAGCCAAGGGCAATGGTGGACTGAAGCTTTCTTT
CASSQGQWWTEAFF
>TRBV30|TRBD1|TRBJ2-7|-
TGTGCCTGGAGTGTAGACAGGGGGGGCTACGAGCAGTACTTC
CAWSVDRGGYEQYF
>TRBV5-1|-|TRBJ2-3|-
TGCGCCAGCAGCTTGGAAGTGGGGCGCACAGATACGCAGTATTTT
CASSLEVGRTDTQYF
>TRBV19|-|TRBJ1-1|-
TGTGCCAGTAGTTATCCGACAGACGTTGAAGCTTTCTTT
CASSYPTDVEAFF
>TRBV28|TRBD1|TRBJ2-6|-
TGTGCTACAGCAAGGACAGGGGCCATCTCTGGGGCCAACGTCCTGACTTTC
CATARTGAISGANVLTF
>TRBV4-2|-|TRBJ2-1|-
TGTGCCAGCAGCCCCGAGTTTAGCGGTACCTACAATGAGCAGTTCTTC
CASSPEFSGTYNEQFF
>TRBV6-5|TRBD2|TRBJ2-1|-
TGTGCCAGCAGACCTACTAGCGGGAACTACAATGAGCAGTTCTTC
CASRPTSGNYNEQFF
>TRBV4-3|TRBD2|TRBJ2-2|-
TGCGCCAGCAGCCAAGATCTAGCGGGAGGGTTGGCCGGGGAGCTGTTTTTT
CASSQDLAGGLAGELFF
>TRBV9|TRBD2|TRBJ2-7|-
TGTGCCAGCCCAACGGGGGGGAGCCTGGGCGAGCAGTACTTC
CASPTGGSLGEQYF
>TRBV3-1/TRBV3-2|-|TRBJ1-1|-
TGTGCCAGCAGCGATACCGGGATGATGAACACTGAAGCTTTCTTT
CASSDTGMMNTEAFF
>TRBV5-5|TRBD1|TRBJ2-1|-
TGTGCCAGCAGCCGACAGGGGGGTATCGATGAGCAGTTCTTC
CASSRQGGIDEQFF
>TRBV28|-|TRBJ1-2|-
TGTGCCAGCAGTTTTGGAGCTAACTATGGCTACACCTTC
CASSFGANYGYTF
>TRBV27|-|TRBJ1-1|-
TGTGCCAGCAGTTTACGGGGGGGACGGAGAAACACTGAAGCTTTCTTT
CASSLRGGRRNTEAFF
>TRBV6-5|-|TRBJ1-2|-
TGTGCCAGCAGTTCCCGCTATGGCTACACCTTC
CASSSRYGYTF
>TRBV5-1|-|TRBJ1-2|-
TGCGCCAGCAGCTTGGCGGGGGAGTGGAACTATGGCTACACCTTC
CASSLAGEWNYGYTF
>TRBV27|-|TRBJ2-6|-
TGTGCCAGCAGTTCACGACTTGGGGCCAACGTCCTGACTTTC
CASSSRLGANVLTF
>TRBV7-2|TRBD1|TRBJ1-1|few
TGTGCCAGCAGCTCACAGGGGGCATGGGACACTGAAGCTTTCTTT
CASSSQGAWDTEAFF
>TRBV19|TRBD1|TRBJ1-5|-
TGTGCCAGTATAGGAGCAGGGGGTGGCAATCAGCCCCAGCATTTT
CASIGAGGGNQPQHF
>TRBV5-1|-|TRBJ1-4|-
TGCGCCAGCAGCTTGGGGTGGGGAGAGAATGAAAAACTGTTTTTT
CASSLGWGENEKLFF
>TRBV19|TRBD1|TRBJ2-2|-
TGTGCCAGTAGTATCGGGACAGGGGTTTTCACCGGGGAGCTGTTTTTT
CASSIGTGVFTGELFF
>TRBV10-3|-|TRBJ1-1|few
TGTGCCATCAGTGCGACAGGAAACACTGAAGCTTTCTTT
CAISATGNTEAFF
>TRBV14|TRBD1|TRBJ2-7|-
TGTGCCAGCAGCCGTCTCCAGGGACAGGGTGCCTACGAGCAGTACTTC
CASSRLQGQGAYEQYF
>TRBV24-1|-|TRBJ1-5|-
TGTGCCACCAGTGAAACAGGGACGGGTCAGCCCCAGCATTTT
CATSETGTGQPQHF
>TRBV6-1|-|TRBJ2-3|-
TGTGCCAGCAGTGAGGGCGGGGGCATAGATACGCAGTATTTT
CASSEGGGIDTQYF
>TRBV19|-|TRBJ2-7|-
TGTGCCAGTAGTATAAGGGGTGCGAGTTGGCAGTACTTC
CASSIRGASWQYF
>TRBV2|TRBD2|TRBJ2-1|-
TGTGCCAGCAGTGGGACTAGCGGAGCCTACAATGAGCAGTTCTTC
CASSGTSGAYNEQFF
>TRBV9|TRBD1|TRBJ2-7|-
TGTGCCAGCAGCGCTTCGGGACAGGTTAACTCCTACGAGCAGTACTTC
CASSASGQVNSYEQYF
>TRBV27|TRBD1|TRBJ1-6|once
TGTGCCAGCAGCTCCAGGGGGCGGAGTTCACCCCTCCACTTT
CASSSRGRSSPLHF
>TRBV30|TRBD2|TRBJ2-1|-
TGTGCCTGGAAGGGACTAGCGGGTGGGCAGTTCTTC
CAWKGLAGGQFF
>TRBV4-1|-|TRBJ1-6|-
TGCGCCAGCAGCCAAGGAGACACAAGGGGTTCACCCCTCCACTTT
CASSQGDTRGSPLHF
>TRBV10-3|TRBD1|TRBJ2-2|-
TGTGCCATCAGTGAGAAGGACAGGGGGAACACCGGGGAGCTGTTTTTT
CAISEKDRGNTGELFF
>TRBV19|TRBD2|TRBJ2-1|-
TGTGCCAGTAGTATCCCCGCCGGGACTAGCGTTGGTCTTGAGCAGTTCTTC
CASSIPAGTSVGLEQFF
>TRBV6-2/TRBV6-3|TRBD2|TRBJ2-1|-
TGTGCCAGCAGTTACCTCGGACTAGCTGGGAGCTCCTACAATGAGCAGTTCTTC
CASSYLGLAGSSYNEQFF
>TRBV14|-|TRBJ2-7|-
TGTGCCAGCAGCCTTCTGAGCTCCTACGAGCAGTACTTC
CASSLLSSYEQYF
>TRBV12-3/TRBV12-4|TRBD1|TRBJ1-1|-
TGTGCCAGCGTATTACAGGGGGCTGAAGCTTTCTTT
CASVLQGAEAFF
>TRBV5-1|TRBD1|TRBJ1-1|-
TGCGCCAGCAGCCTTGGGACAGGGGAAACTGAAGCTTTCTTT
CASSLGTGETEAFF
>TRBV23-1|-|TRBJ1-1|-
TGCGCCAGCAGTCTTTCCGTGAACACTGAAGCTTTCTTT
CASSLSVNTEAFF
>TRBV29-1|TRBD1|TRBJ1-4|-
TGCAGCGTTACCGGGACAGTTAATGAAAAACTGTTTTTT
CSVTGTVNEKLFF
>TRBV25-1|-|TRBJ2-2|once
TGTGCCAGCAGTGATGTAAAGACTACGAACACCGGGGAGCTGTTTTTT
CASSDVKTTNTGELFF
>TRBV18|-|TRBJ1-5|-
TGTGCCAGCTCACCACCATCCAGCGGGGACAATCAGCCCCAGCATTTT
CASSPPSSGDNQPQHF
>TRBV2|-|TRBJ1-2|-
TGTGCCAGCAGTACCGGAGGGGTGCTGGAGAACTATGGCTACACCTTC
CASSTGGVLENYGYTF